Listed here are 12 T cell receptor beta chains from one sample, sequenced in a study of T cells in Graves' hyperthyroidism and ophthalmopathy. There were TCR beta CDR3 regions amplified from RNA transcripts. TCR CDR3 underwent first-round RT-PCR with the HTBI primer set. A single record per CDR3 protein comes from TCRdb applying MiXCR to the multiplex PCR reads. The sample has roughly 800,000 distinct CDR3 sequences; 38% are singletons. Sequencing was performed on blood. The receptors were gathered from a man between 18 and 29 years old with Graves' hyperthyroidism.

This clonotype showed up many times. V usage is TRBV25-1 and J usage is TRBJ1-3, with D unresolved. The germline CDR1 and CDR2 sequences are MGHDK and SYGVNS. The germline V and J ends were trimmed by 4 bases and 4 bases, with 11 bases remaining between them. This CDR3 is 14 amino acids long. This CDR3 is CASSAAIAGNTIYF. The CDR3, as DNA: TGTGCCAGCAGTGCCGCGATTGCCGGAAACACCATATATTTT.

This clonotype was seen repeatedly, ten times or more. The chain is built from TRBV9 and TRBJ1-1, with no clear D. CDR1 is SGDLS and CDR2 is YYNGEE in the germline V gene. The CDR3 spans 12 residues. V lost 5 bases and J lost 5, with 10 bases in between. Here the CDR3 reads CASRGDETEAFF. DNA for the CDR3: TGTGCCAGCAGGGGAGATGAGACTGAAGCTTTCTTT.

V gene TRBV3-1 combines with J gene TRBJ2-5; D is possibly TRBD1 (7 bases). The CDR3 contains 15 residues. Germline CDR1 and CDR2: LGHDT and YNNKEL (reference sequence). V gave up 4 bases and J gave up 1 base, with 13 bases separating them. CDR3 bases: TGTGCCAGCAGCCCCCAGGGGGGCTTCCAAGAGACCCAGTACTTC. It translates to CASSPQGGFQETQYF.

The chain combines TRBV7-9 with TRBJ1-1; D is uncertain. The CDR3 is 12 residues long. Trimming shortened V by 1 base and J by 6 bases, and 6 bases separated the two germline ends. In germline, CDR1 is SEHNR, CDR2 FQNEAQ (reference sequence). For the CDR3, the DNA is TGTGCCAGCAGCTTAGTTATATCTGAAGCTTTCTTT. Translated: CASSLVISEAFF.

This clonotype has only a few counts. This chain joins TRBV7-9 and TRBJ1-1; perhaps TRBD1 as D (5 bases). CDR3 size: 15 residues. The V gene's germline CDR1 is SEHNR and CDR2 FQNEAQ (reference sequence). V lost 1 base, J lost 5 bases, and 14 bases lay in between. The CDR3 coding sequence is TGTGCCAGCAGCTTAGGGCGAGGGACGGAAACTGAAGCTTTCTTT. Translation gives CASSLGRGTETEAFF.

This clonotype was recorded at least ten times. The chain combines TRBV25-1 with TRBJ2-7; TRBD1 might be the D (7 bases). Trimming shortened V by 4 bases and J by 5 bases, and 21 bases separated the two germline ends. Germline CDR1 MGHDK, CDR2 SYGVNS. This CDR3 spans 16 amino acids. CDR3 region: CASSGRGPLNSDEQYF. CDR3 coding DNA: TGTGCCAGCAGTGGGAGGGGGCCTCTTAATAGCGACGAGCAGTACTTC.

This clonotype occurred many times. The chain combines TRBV24-1 with TRBJ1-5; D gene ambiguous. The germline gives CDR1 KGHDR, CDR2 SFDVKD. The CDR3 spans 15 residues. V was trimmed by 10 bases and J by 5 bases, leaving 20 bases between them. The CDR3 region has the DNA TGTGCCACTGCCGACCAGGACGGTCGTTATCAGCCCCAGCATTTT. It yields the protein CATADQDGRYQPQHF.

The chain has TRBV6-5 and TRBJ1-2; D is unclear. Germline-derived CDR1 and CDR2 are MNHEY and SVGAGI. Trimming left V 3 bases short and J 5 bases short, with 13 bases between. This CDR3 is 14 amino acids long. CDR3 protein: CASSYNHPRYGYTF. Here the CDR3 DNA reads TGTGCCAGCAGTTATAATCACCCTCGGTATGGCTACACCTTC.

Regarding this clonotype: A much larger clone lies a single base off, so this may be a read error. The V gene is TRBV20-1, the J gene TRBJ2-5; no reliable D call. Per germline, CDR1 DFQATT and CDR2 SNEGSKA (reference sequence). Trimming stripped 5 bases from V and 5 bases from J, with 9 bases between. CDR3 length: 11 amino acids. The CDR3 is CSASRPETQYF. The CDR3 DNA reads as TGCAGTGCTTCACGCCCGGAGACCCAGTACTTC.

With regard to this clonotype: One end of the junction is discordant with germline, which a read error may explain. The chain has TRBV5-4 and TRBJ1-1; 7 nucleotides agree with TRBD1. The CDR3 length is 16 residues. The germline V gene has CDR1 SGHNT and CDR2 YYREEE (reference sequence). Written as DNA, the CDR3 is TGCGCCAGCAGCCAAGAGGGACAGATCACAAACACTGAAGCTTTCTTT. It translates to CASSQEGQITNTEAFF. Complete variable domain (other parts from reference TRBV5-4 and TRBJ1-1): ETGVTQSPTHLIKTRGQQVTLRCSSQSGHNTVSWYQQALGQGPQFIFQYYREEENGRGNFPPRFSGLQFPNYSSELNVNALELDDSALYLCASSQEGQITNTEAFFGQGTRLTVV.

This chain links TRBV15 with TRBJ2-7; 7 positions match TRBD1. Germline V CDR1 and CDR2: LNHNV, YYDKDF (reference sequence). Unmatched junction bases numbered 8, after V lost 7 bases and J lost 2 bases. This CDR3 spans 14 amino acids. CDR3 DNA: TGTGCCACCAAGGCTACAGGGGTGACCTACGAGCAGTACTTC. Translation: CATKATGVTYEQYF.

This clonotype was counted many times. V usage is TRBV9 and J usage is TRBJ1-2; D ambiguous. The CDR3 has 11 amino acids. Trimming pared 5 bases from V and 7 bases from J, leaving 9 bases between. Germline CDR1 reads SGDLS; CDR2 reads YYNGEE. The DNA for the CDR3 is TGTGCCAGCAGGGGAGAGTTTGGCTACACCTTC. Protein: CASRGEFGYTF.